The clone carrying this TCR beta chain was recorded once. Sequencing was performed with immunoSEQ multiplex PCR; in TCRdb, only in-frame clones are kept and a portion is missing. The sample consists of 84,000 or so clones, 80% to 95% of them appearing once. The sample is drawn from a study of OX40 agonist ivuxolimab in advanced cancers. The wider study: The patients' treatment was ivuxolimab, an agonistic anti-OX40 (CD134) antibody.

The CDR3 is 14 amino acids. The V end was cut by 0 bases, the J end by 5 bases, with 7 bases between. Germline loops: CDR1 MNHNY, CDR2 SVGAGI (reference sequence). Sequenced material: CD4+ or CD8+ T cells sorted from blood, taken in a trial of the OX40 agonist ivuxolimab. J is TRBJ2-2 and V is TRBV6-6; D ambiguous. The receptor was isolated from an adult with an advanced solid tumor such as melanoma, head and neck, liver or kidney cancer. The CDR3, as DNA: TGTGCCAGCAGTTACTCGAAACCAACCGGGGAGCTGTTTTTT. This codes for CASSYSKPTGELFF.